This T cell receptor beta chain was captured by sequencing in a study of blood T cell repertoires in COVID-19 (TCRdb year 2020). About the investigation overall: Collaborator samples came from the United States, Italy and Spain and covered acute and convalescent phases of COVID-19. The material from the prospective study consisted of cDNA or gDNA derived from T cells, B-cell-depleted T cells, or PBMCs. Deeply sampled blood TCRbeta repertoires from subjects exposed to, actively infected with, or recovered from COVID-19 were included in the dataset. The repertoires were made available in a free public database intended to serve as a resource for research on the immune response to SARS-CoV-2. The samples were drawn from two sources: the first 160 participants of the ongoing ImmuneRACE study, and 1,000 to 1,500 subjects contributed by 6 global collaborators. The sample metadata nearly always contained a de-identified subject ID, COVID-19 status, age in years and sex. Where available, HLA class I and class II types were obtained from metadata supplied by the sample provider rather than from assay-based typing.

Findings and caveats that apply to the study as a whole: Clinical and demographic metadata were provided uncurated, with the amount varying by source and participant.

The CDR3, cysteine through phenylalanine, is 16 amino acids long. The CDR3 DNA has 48 bases and is translated from base 1. CDR1 is given as MGHDK and CDR2 as SYGVNS, both from the germline V gene. The V end gives up 4 bases and the J end 8 bases, leaving 12 bases in the junction not matched to a gene. Participants in the prospective study were aged roughly 18 to 100 years, lived in under 30 United States geographic areas, and enrolled through a virtual design. To assign participants to cohorts, the prospective study relied on clinical history that participants themselves reported in a screening survey and a study questionnaire. ImmuneRACE Cohort 3 recovered participants were defined by two consecutive negative NP/OP PCR tests, healthcare professional clearance, or symptom resolution. Mobile phlebotomists in the prospective study collected whole blood, serum and a nasopharyngeal or oropharyngeal swab from every participant. Additional blood draws and questionnaires over a roughly two-month period could optionally be provided by prospective study participants. Before DNA extraction, prospective study blood samples were shipped either frozen or at room temperature.

As for this clone: The antigen this receptor binds is unknown. No much larger clone is present one base from it, and per-base qualities are unavailable.

TCRbeta CDR3 regions were amplified from genomic DNA by means of the immunoSEQ Assay, a bias-controlled multiplex PCR. In the original analysis: The number of nucleated cells in each sample was estimated by amplification of reference gene primers within the assay. Sequence reads were collapsed and filtered to measure the absolute abundance of every unique TCRbeta CDR3 rearrangement. Productive Simpson clonality was computed per sample as the square root of Simpson's diversity index over productive rearrangements. Not all clones reach the TCRdb copy of this immuneACCESS table, which keeps in-frame sequences only. Checked studies attribute under half of the gap to unresolved V genes and leave the rest unexplained. V and J calls and clone size follow that table, whereas D and trimming were derived from the DNA. Here the sample has under 350,000 clones; around 84% occur a single time. The top ten clones comprise roughly 4.5% of the sample.

The sample was PBMCs or T cells enriched from blood (not recorded which). The receptor comes from a man in his thirties or forties who had recovered from COVID-19. The chain couples TRBV25-1 to TRBJ2-1; 9 middle bases align to TRBD1. The CDR3 region: CASSGSGTGHLYEQFF. The DNA is TGTGCCAGCAGTGGATCCGGGACAGGGCATTTATATGAGCAGTTCTTC.